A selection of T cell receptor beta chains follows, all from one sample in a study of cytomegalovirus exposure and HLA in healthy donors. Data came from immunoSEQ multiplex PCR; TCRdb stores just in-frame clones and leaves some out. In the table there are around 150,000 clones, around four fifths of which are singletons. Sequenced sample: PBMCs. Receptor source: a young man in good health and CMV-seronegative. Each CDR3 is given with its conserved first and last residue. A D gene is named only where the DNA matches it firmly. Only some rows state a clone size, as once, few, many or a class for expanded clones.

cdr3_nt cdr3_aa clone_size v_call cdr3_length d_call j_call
TGTGCCAGTAGTATGGGCCGGGACTCCTACAATGAGCAGTTCTTC CASSMGRDSYNEQFF - TRBV19 15 - TRBJ2-1
TGTGCCAGCACCCCTCTGGGGATAGCGGGATCCTACGAGCAGTACTTC CASTPLGIAGSYEQYF - TRBV27 16 TRBD2 TRBJ2-7
TGCGCCAGCAGCTCGGCAGGGCGATTCACTGAAGCTTTCTTT CASSSAGRFTEAFF - TRBV5-1 14 - TRBJ1-1
TGCGCCAGCAGCCAGACAGTCTCCTTCTCTGGGGCCAACGTCCTGACTTTC CASSQTVSFSGANVLTF - TRBV4-1 17 - TRBJ2-6
TGTGCCAGCAGCTTACTACAGGGGAAGAATCAGCCCCAGCATTTT CASSLLQGKNQPQHF - TRBV11-2 15 TRBD1 TRBJ1-5
TGCAGCGTTGAGGACACCTGGAGTAACACTGAAGCTTTCTTT CSVEDTWSNTEAFF - TRBV29-1 14 - TRBJ1-1
TGTGCCAGCAGGGATACAGGGGGGCTGGACGAGCAGTACTTC CASRDTGGLDEQYF - TRBV5-1 14 TRBD1 TRBJ2-7
TGTGCCAGCAGCTTGGTCGGCGGGAACACTGAAGCTTTCTTT CASSLVGGNTEAFF few TRBV5-6 14 - TRBJ1-1
TGTGCCAGCAGGACAGGGATCGGGGCTAACTATGGCTACACCTTC CASRTGIGANYGYTF - TRBV2 15 TRBD1 TRBJ1-2
TGTGCCAGCAGCCCTTGGACTAGCGGGAGGCCCGGTGAGACCCAGTACTTC CASSPWTSGRPGETQYF few TRBV5-4 17 TRBD2 TRBJ2-5
TGTGCTAGTGCCCAGGACAGAAATCAGCCCCAGCATTTT CASAQDRNQPQHF - TRBV12-5 13 - TRBJ1-5
TGTGCCAGCAGCGTGACAGGGAGTGAGCAGTTCTTC CASSVTGSEQFF - TRBV9 12 TRBD1 TRBJ2-1
TGCGCCAGCAGCCAAGATACTACGGGTGGCAATGAGCAGTTCTTC CASSQDTTGGNEQFF - TRBV4-1 15 - TRBJ2-1
TGCGCCAGCAGCTTGGGCCTACAAGAGACCCAGTACTTC CASSLGLQETQYF - TRBV5-1 13 - TRBJ2-5
TGTGCCAGCAGCTTATCGTACGCCGGGACACATACAGATACGCAGTATTTT CASSLSYAGTHTDTQYF - TRBV11-2 17 - TRBJ2-3
TGTGCCAGCAACCTGGGGGGGGTCGGTCAGCCCCAGCATTTT CASNLGGVGQPQHF - TRBV6-1 14 - TRBJ1-5
TGTGCCAGCAGCCAGGGGACGACAGGGATCAATCAGCCCCAGCATTTT CASSQGTTGINQPQHF once TRBV9 16 TRBD1 TRBJ1-5
TGTGCCAGCAGTCCGCAGGGGTGGATCAATTCACCCCTCCACTTT CASSPQGWINSPLHF - TRBV6-1 15 - TRBJ1-6
TGTGCCTGGAGCGGGGGACTTCAAGAGACCCAGTACTTC CAWSGGLQETQYF once TRBV30 13 - TRBJ2-5
TGCGCCAGCAGCTTAGCTCAGGTCACCGGGGAGCTGTTTTTT CASSLAQVTGELFF - TRBV5-1 14 - TRBJ2-2
TGTGCCAGCAGCTTAGGCGGAGTAGAGCAGTTCTTC CASSLGGVEQFF - TRBV11-2 12 - TRBJ2-1
TGTGCCAGCAGTGTCAGGGATGGGCAGTTCTTC CASSVRDGQFF - TRBV2 11 - TRBJ2-1
TGTGCCAGCTCACCACGACAGGGCCAGAAGGAAGCTTTCTTT CASSPRQGQKEAFF - TRBV18 14 TRBD1 TRBJ1-1
TGCGCCAGCAGCTTGTTCGGGTCGGATGGCTACACCTTC CASSLFGSDGYTF - TRBV5-1 13 - TRBJ1-2
TGTGCCAGCAGTGGACAGGGGGCGAACACCGGGGAGCTGTTTTTT CASSGQGANTGELFF - TRBV2 15 TRBD1 TRBJ2-2
TGTGCCAGCAGCCAAGGGCGACTAGCGGGAGGGCCGTTGGGCTACAATGAGCAGTTCTTC CASSQGRLAGGPLGYNEQFF - TRBV14 20 TRBD2 TRBJ2-1
TGTGCCAGCAGTGATACGGGACAGGGAGGACACGAGCAGTACTTC CASSDTGQGGHEQYF - TRBV28 15 TRBD1 TRBJ2-7
TGTGCCAGCAGCTTGGGGGGGCTTGTCACTGAAGCTTTCTTT CASSLGGLVTEAFF - TRBV5-8 14 - TRBJ1-1
TGTGCCAGCAGCCCTCTAGCGGGGTGGGGAGAGACCCAGTACTTC CASSPLAGWGETQYF - TRBV11-2 15 TRBD2 TRBJ2-5
TGCGCCAGCAGCCTAGGGACAGGCTTCTCCTACGAGCAGTACTTC CASSLGTGFSYEQYF - TRBV4-1 15 TRBD1 TRBJ2-7
TGTGCCAGTAGTATCCCCTCGTCGCCCCAGCATTTT CASSIPSSPQHF few TRBV19 12 - TRBJ1-5
TGCGCCAGCAGAGACACAGGGGTTAATGAGCAGTTCTTC CASRDTGVNEQFF - TRBV23-1 13 TRBD1 TRBJ2-1